The present T cell receptor beta chain was sequenced within a study of CD8+CD57+ T cells in acquired aplastic anemia. Study-level findings and limits: Researchers report that about 28 CD8+ CDR3 sequences appeared in both patients and controls.

Previously, flow cytometry had revealed CD8+CD57+ cell expansion in the patients chosen for sequencing. Patient blood was sampled before any therapy had been received. Only one count was recorded for this clonotype. Its antigen remains unknown. Genomic DNA was employed as the template in profiling TCR beta VDJ and CDR3. Via MiXCR, TCRdb re-called the reads, giving one row per CDR3 protein. Among about 41,000 distinct CDR3 sequences listed, approximately 63% were seen once. The junction had 11 bases not matched to a gene; V was cut back by 5 bases and J by 5 bases. CDR3 size: 15 residues. In germline, CDR1 is SEHNR, CDR2 FQNEAQ (reference sequence).

The chain has TRBV7-9 and TRBJ1-2; 7 bases map to TRBD1. Sample: sorted CD4+, CD8+, or CD8+CD57+ T cells (not recorded which) from PBMCs. This sequence was found in a human donor with aplastic anemia. Here the CDR3 DNA reads TGTGCCAGCAGCCCCCCTGAAGGGGGCAGGTATGGCTACACCTTC. Its protein product is CASSPPEGGRYGYTF.